This TCR beta chain was sequenced for a study of blood T cell repertoires in COVID-19. Background on the study: Collection of acute and convalescent COVID-19 samples took place in the United States, Italy and Spain. PBMCs, B-cell-depleted T cells, or T cells were the source of the cDNA or gDNA that made up the material.

With 4 bases clipped from V and 4 bases from J, the junction kept 12 bases outside the gene matches. Germline V gene data show CDR1 as SGHRS and CDR2 as YFSETQ. The length of the CDR3 is 16 residues. Authors' analysis steps: Estimation of nucleated cell counts relied on the amplification of reference gene primers. The method was immunoSEQ multiplex PCR; TCRdb's version includes in-frame clones alone and lacks a portion of them. V and J calls and clone size are given by that table; D and trimming were obtained from the DNA. Counted here are some 100,000 clones, under 90% occurring once; the ten biggest clones make up around 13%.

This TCR derives from a human donor in a cohort sampled during active COVID-19. Source material: peripheral blood. The genes are TRBV5-1 and TRBJ2-7; 9 positions match TRBD1. CDR3 coding DNA: TGCGCCAGCAGCCTATCCCCGGGACAGGGTTTTTACGAGCAGTACTTC. Translation: CASSLSPGQGFYEQYF.